A selection of T cell receptor beta chains follows, all from one sample in a study of OX40 agonist ivuxolimab in advanced cancers. Sequenced by immunoSEQ multiplex PCR; TCRdb stores in-frame clones only, minus some. This table has about 90,000 clones, roughly 93% appearing once. The specimen was CD4+ or CD8+ T cells sorted from blood, collected in a trial of the OX40 agonist ivuxolimab. These receptors were obtained from an adult with an advanced solid tumor such as melanoma, head and neck, liver or kidney cancer. CDR3s include the opening cysteine and the closing phenylalanine or tryptophan. Each record gives: V gene, D gene, clone size, J gene, CDR3 DNA, CDR3 protein. The D gene is left open where the match is weak. The size field is filled for only some rows; it gives once, few, many or a size class.

TRBV5-1	TRBD2	NA	TRBJ2-5	TGCGCCAGCAGCGCCGGGACTAGCCGCGAGACCCAGTACTTC	CASSAGTSRETQYF
TRBV6-1	TRBD1	NA	TRBJ1-5	TGTGCCAGCAGTGACGGGCAGGGGGGCAATCAGCCCCAGCATTTT	CASSDGQGGNQPQHF
TRBV27	TRBD1	NA	TRBJ2-6	TGTGCCAGCAGACCCACCGGGACAGGGGCTGGGGCCAACGTCCTGACTTTC	CASRPTGTGAGANVLTF
TRBV2	NA	NA	TRBJ2-3	TGTGCCAGCAGTTACGGACAGACCTATATCCCAGATACGCAGTATTTT	CASSYGQTYIPDTQYF
TRBV27	NA	NA	TRBJ2-7	TGTGCCAGCAGTTCGGTGAGCTCCTACGAGCAGTACTTC	CASSSVSSYEQYF
TRBV7-2	TRBD1	NA	TRBJ2-7	TGTGCCAGCGGCAGGGGGACCTACGAGCAGTACTTC	CASGRGTYEQYF
TRBV5-6	TRBD1	NA	TRBJ2-7	TGTGCCAGCCGAAACAGGGGGCGCACCTACGAGCAGTACTTC	CASRNRGRTYEQYF
TRBV30	TRBD2	NA	TRBJ2-7	TGTGCCTGGAGACTTCCGGGACTAGCGGACCTCTCCTACGAGCAGTACTTC	CAWRLPGLADLSYEQYF
TRBV21-1	NA	NA	TRBJ2-7	TGTGCCAGCATCCCAAAGGGTGGGGGGGACTACGAGCAGTACTTC	CASIPKGGGDYEQYF
TRBV9	NA	NA	TRBJ2-1	TGTGCCAGCAGCGTAGCCAGGTACAATGAGCAGTTCTTC	CASSVARYNEQFF
TRBV6-1	NA	NA	TRBJ2-1	TGTGCCAGCAGTGAAGATATGGGGGCGGGTTTGGTTGGCCCCTACAATGAGCAGTTCTTC	CASSEDMGAGLVGPYNEQFF
TRBV7-2	TRBD2	NA	TRBJ2-1	TGTGCCAGCAGCCCCCGAGGGACTAGCGGGTATACTGAGCAGTTCTTC	CASSPRGTSGYTEQFF
TRBV5-1	NA	NA	TRBJ1-5	TGCGCCAGCAGCACGGACAGCAATCAGCCCCAGCATTTT	CASSTDSNQPQHF
TRBV6-1	TRBD2	NA	TRBJ2-3	TGTGCCAGCAAGCTAGCGGGAGATATAGATACGCAGTATTTT	CASKLAGDIDTQYF
TRBV5-8	TRBD1	NA	TRBJ2-5	TGTGCCAGCAGCACGACAGGGACCTTTGAGACCCAGTACTTC	CASSTTGTFETQYF
TRBV19	TRBD1	NA	TRBJ2-1	TGTGCCAGTAGTAGCATCGGGACAGTCAATGAGCAGTTCTTC	CASSSIGTVNEQFF
TRBV19	TRBD2	NA	TRBJ2-1	TGTGCCAGTAGTACCCCGGGACTAGCGGGAAATGCCCACAATGAGCAGTTCTTC	CASSTPGLAGNAHNEQFF
TRBV5-1	NA	NA	TRBJ1-1	TGCGCCAGCAGCTCCTCCGGGACCCCGGGGACTGAAGCTTTCTTT	CASSSSGTPGTEAFF
TRBV7-9	TRBD2	NA	TRBJ2-3	TGTGCCAGCAGCTTGGGACTAGCGGACTACACAGATACGCAGTATTTT	CASSLGLADYTDTQYF
TRBV7-8	TRBD2	NA	TRBJ2-7	TGTGCCACCTCGCGGACTAGCGGAGCCCTAGATGGTTACGAGCAGTACTTC	CATSRTSGALDGYEQYF
TRBV5-4	NA	NA	TRBJ1-2	TGTGCCAGCACGGGGTCGGGCTATGGCTACACCTTC	CASTGSGYGYTF
TRBV7-3	TRBD2	NA	TRBJ2-1	TGTGCCAGCAGCCGAAGCGGGGGCTCCTACAATGAGCAGTTCTTC	CASSRSGGSYNEQFF
TRBV4-1	NA	once	TRBJ1-6	TGCGCCAGCAGCCCGTCGGAGGGGTACAATTCACCCCTCCACTTT	CASSPSEGYNSPLHF
TRBV30	NA	NA	TRBJ1-5	TGTGCCTGGAGTGTACTCAGGGGAGGACAGCCCCAGCATTTT	CAWSVLRGGQPQHF
TRBV6-1	TRBD1	NA	TRBJ1-4	TGTGCCAGCAGTGAAGAAGGGGACAGGAGGGGTGAAAAACTGTTTTTT	CASSEEGDRRGEKLFF
TRBV5-1	NA	NA	TRBJ2-1	TGCGCCAGCAGCCCGGACGGTGGGCGCTACAATGAGCAGTTCTTC	CASSPDGGRYNEQFF
TRBV6-6	NA	NA	TRBJ1-1	TGTGCCAGCAGTTCAACAGGGAGGACTGAAGCTTTCTTT	CASSSTGRTEAFF
TRBV5-1	TRBD2	NA	TRBJ2-1	TGCGCCAGCAGCTTGAGGGCGAGCGGGGTATACAATGAGCAGTTCTTC	CASSLRASGVYNEQFF
TRBV18	TRBD1	NA	TRBJ2-1	TGTGCCAGCTCACCTGACAGGGAAGGATTGCACAATGAGCAGTTCTTC	CASSPDREGLHNEQFF
TRBV4-2	TRBD2	NA	TRBJ2-2	TGTGCCAGCAGCCCGGTTGCGGGGGACACCGGGGAGCTGTTTTTT	CASSPVAGDTGELFF
TRBV19	NA	NA	TRBJ1-4	TGTGCCAGTACCGCCGAGGGTGACAGGCGTTCCCGAAATGAAAAACTGTTTTTT	CASTAEGDRRSRNEKLFF
TRBV6-1	TRBD1	once	TRBJ1-4	TGTGCCAGCAGTGGGTACAGGGGGACTGCAACTAATGAAAAACTGTTTTTT	CASSGYRGTATNEKLFF
TRBV11-3	TRBD2	NA	TRBJ2-3	TGTGCCAGCAGCCATCGACTAGCGGGGGGCACAGATACGCAGTATTTT	CASSHRLAGGTDTQYF
TRBV28	TRBD2	once	TRBJ2-7	TGTGCCAGCAGTTCCCGAATTAGCGGGAGGGCAAGCTACGAGCAGTACTTC	CASSSRISGRASYEQYF
TRBV7-8	NA	once	TRBJ2-3	TGTGCCAGCAGCTTAGCGGTTACTCGTCCAGATACGCAGTATTTT	CASSLAVTRPDTQYF
TRBV18	NA	NA	TRBJ1-1	TGTGCCAGCTCACTAGGACAGAACACTGAAGCTTTCTTT	CASSLGQNTEAFF
TRBV4-1	NA	NA	TRBJ2-5	TGCGCCAGCAGCCAAGATCCGGGGCAGGGGGGGAGGGTGGCCCAGTACTTC	CASSQDPGQGGRVAQYF
TRBV7-9	NA	NA	TRBJ2-2	TGTGCCAGCACCCAAATCTGGGGGTCCACCGGGGAGCTGTTTTTT	CASTQIWGSTGELFF
TRBV19	NA	NA	TRBJ2-2	TGTGCCAGTAGCTTACTAGCGAACACCGGGGAGCTGTTTTTT	CASSLLANTGELFF
TRBV5-5	TRBD2	NA	TRBJ2-1	TGTGCCAGCAGCGCTACTAGCGGGAGAGGCTCCTACAATGAGCAGTTCTTC	CASSATSGRGSYNEQFF
TRBV7-2	TRBD1	NA	TRBJ2-5	TGTGCCAGCAGCCCGGACGGGACAGCCGATATTTCGTACTTC	CASSPDGTADISYF
TRBV28	TRBD2	once	TRBJ2-1	TGTGCCAGCAGTCCCCAAGCGGGAGCACTTCCCAATGAGCAGTTCTTC	CASSPQAGALPNEQFF
TRBV7-2	TRBD1	NA	TRBJ1-4	TGTGCCAGCAGCTTAAGGCCGAGGGACAGGACCGAAAAACTGTTTTTT	CASSLRPRDRTEKLFF
TRBV19	TRBD1	NA	TRBJ1-2	TGTGCCAGTCGGGGGAACAGGGGTTATGGCTACACCTTC	CASRGNRGYGYTF
TRBV9	NA	NA	TRBJ2-1	TGTGCCAGCAGCGTCGGATCCTGGGGCGGAGACACTAATGAGCAGTTCTTC	CASSVGSWGGDTNEQFF
TRBV7-8	NA	once	TRBJ2-7	TGTGCCAGCAGCGATGGGAATCGGCGGCAGTACTTC	CASSDGNRRQYF
TRBV6-5	NA	NA	TRBJ2-7	TGTGCCAGCAGTCCGACTAGACTTGACGAGCAGTACTTC	CASSPTRLDEQYF
TRBV18	TRBD2	NA	TRBJ2-5	TGTGCCAGCTCACCACCGGGGGGGGGCCAAGAGACCCAGTACTTC	CASSPPGGGQETQYF
TRBV9	TRBD2	NA	TRBJ2-1	TGTGCCAGCAGCAGATATAGCGGGTCTACCTCCTACAATGAGCAGTTCTTC	CASSRYSGSTSYNEQFF